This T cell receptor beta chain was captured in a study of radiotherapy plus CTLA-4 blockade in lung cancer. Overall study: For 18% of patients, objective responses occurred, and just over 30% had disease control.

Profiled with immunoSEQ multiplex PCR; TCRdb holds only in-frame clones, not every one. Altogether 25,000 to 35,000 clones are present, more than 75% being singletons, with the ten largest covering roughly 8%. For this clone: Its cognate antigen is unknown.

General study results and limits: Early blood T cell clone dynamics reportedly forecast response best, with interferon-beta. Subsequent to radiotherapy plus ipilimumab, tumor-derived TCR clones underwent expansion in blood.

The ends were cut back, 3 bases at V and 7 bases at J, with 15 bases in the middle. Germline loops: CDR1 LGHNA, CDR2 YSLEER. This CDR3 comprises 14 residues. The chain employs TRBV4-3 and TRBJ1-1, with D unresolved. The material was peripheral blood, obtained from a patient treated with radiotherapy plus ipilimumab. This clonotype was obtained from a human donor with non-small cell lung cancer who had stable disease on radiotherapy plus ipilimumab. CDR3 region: CASSHPAAGFEAFF. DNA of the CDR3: TGCGCCAGCAGCCATCCTGCAGCGGGTTTTGAAGCTTTCTTT.